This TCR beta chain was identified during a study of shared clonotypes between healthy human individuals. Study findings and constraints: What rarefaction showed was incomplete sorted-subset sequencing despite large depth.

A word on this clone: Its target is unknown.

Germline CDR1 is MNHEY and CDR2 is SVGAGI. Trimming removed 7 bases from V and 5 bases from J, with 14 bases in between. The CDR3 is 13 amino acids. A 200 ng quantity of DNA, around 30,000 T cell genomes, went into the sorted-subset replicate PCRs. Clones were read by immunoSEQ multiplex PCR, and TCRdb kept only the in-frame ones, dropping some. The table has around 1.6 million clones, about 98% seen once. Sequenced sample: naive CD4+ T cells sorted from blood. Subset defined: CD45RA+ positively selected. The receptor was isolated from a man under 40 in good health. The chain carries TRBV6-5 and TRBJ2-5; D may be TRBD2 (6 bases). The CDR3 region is CASTAPGEETQYF. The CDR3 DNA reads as TGTGCCAGCACCGCACCGGGAGAGGAGACCCAGTACTTC.